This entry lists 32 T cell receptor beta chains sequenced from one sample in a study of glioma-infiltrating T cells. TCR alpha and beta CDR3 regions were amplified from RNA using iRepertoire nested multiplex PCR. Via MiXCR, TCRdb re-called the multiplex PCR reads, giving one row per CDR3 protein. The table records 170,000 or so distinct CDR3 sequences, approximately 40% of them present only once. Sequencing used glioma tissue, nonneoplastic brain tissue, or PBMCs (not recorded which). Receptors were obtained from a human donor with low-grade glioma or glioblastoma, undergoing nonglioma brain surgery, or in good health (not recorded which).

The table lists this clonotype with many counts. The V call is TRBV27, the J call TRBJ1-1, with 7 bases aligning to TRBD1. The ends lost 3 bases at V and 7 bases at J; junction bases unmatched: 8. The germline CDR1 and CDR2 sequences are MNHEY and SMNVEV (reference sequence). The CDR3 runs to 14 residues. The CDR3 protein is CASSFRGQEHEAFF. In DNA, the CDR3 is TGTGCCAGCAGTTTCAGAGGACAGGAACATGAAGCTTTCTTT.

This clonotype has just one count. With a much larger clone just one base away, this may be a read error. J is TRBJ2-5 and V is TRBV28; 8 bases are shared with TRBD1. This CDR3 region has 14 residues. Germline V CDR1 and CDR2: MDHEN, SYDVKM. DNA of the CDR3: TGTGCCGGCAGTAAAGGACAGGGCGTGAAGACCCAGTACTTC. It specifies CAGSKGQGVKTQYF. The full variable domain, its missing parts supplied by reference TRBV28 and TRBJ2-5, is DVKVTQSSRYLVKRTGEKVFLECVQDMDHENMFWYRQDPGLGLRLIYFSYDVKMKEKGDIPEGYSVSREKKERFSLILESASTNQTSMYLCAGSKGQGVKTQYFGPGTRLLVL.

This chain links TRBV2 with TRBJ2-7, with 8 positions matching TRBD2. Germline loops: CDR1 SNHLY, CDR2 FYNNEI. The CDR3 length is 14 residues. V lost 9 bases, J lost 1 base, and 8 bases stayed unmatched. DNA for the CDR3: TGTGCCAGTATGAAGCCGGGAGGGTCCTACGAGCAGTACTTC. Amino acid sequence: CASMKPGGSYEQYF.

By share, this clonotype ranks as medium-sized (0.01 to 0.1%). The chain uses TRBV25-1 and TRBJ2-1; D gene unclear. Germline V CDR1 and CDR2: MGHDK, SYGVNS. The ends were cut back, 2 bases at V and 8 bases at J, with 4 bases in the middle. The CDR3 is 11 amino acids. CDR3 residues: CASSEIDEQFF. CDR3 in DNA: TGTGCCAGCAGTGAAATCGATGAGCAGTTCTTC.

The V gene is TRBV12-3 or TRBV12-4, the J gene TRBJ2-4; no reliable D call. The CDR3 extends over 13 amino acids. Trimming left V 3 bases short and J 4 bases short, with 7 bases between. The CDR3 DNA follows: TGTGCCAGCAGTTTTTCCGGTAAAAACATTCAGTACTTC. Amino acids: CASSFSGKNIQYF.

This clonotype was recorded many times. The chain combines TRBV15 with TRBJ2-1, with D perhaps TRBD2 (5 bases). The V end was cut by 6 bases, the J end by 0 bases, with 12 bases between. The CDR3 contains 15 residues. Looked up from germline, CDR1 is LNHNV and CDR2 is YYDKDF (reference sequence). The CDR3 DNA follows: TGTGCCACCAGTCCTGGGAGTAGCTCCTACAATGAGCAGTTCTTC. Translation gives CATSPGSSSYNEQFF.

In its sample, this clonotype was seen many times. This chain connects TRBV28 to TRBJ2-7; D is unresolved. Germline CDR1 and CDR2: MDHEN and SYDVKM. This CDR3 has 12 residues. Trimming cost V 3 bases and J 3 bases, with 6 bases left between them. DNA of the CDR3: TGTGCCAGCAGTTTTCTCAGCTACGAGCAGTACTTC. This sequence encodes CASSFLSYEQYF.

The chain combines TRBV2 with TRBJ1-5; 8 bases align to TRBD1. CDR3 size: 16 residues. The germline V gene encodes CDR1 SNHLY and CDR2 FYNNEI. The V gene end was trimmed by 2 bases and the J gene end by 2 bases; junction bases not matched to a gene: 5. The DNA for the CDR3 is TGTGCCAGCAGTGAATTGACAGGGGACGGCAATCAGCCCCAGCATTTT. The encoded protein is CASSELTGDGNQPQHF. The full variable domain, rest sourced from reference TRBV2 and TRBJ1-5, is EPEVTQTPSHQVTQMGQEVILRCVPISNHLYFYWYRQILGQKVEFLVSFYNNEISEKSEIFDDQFSVERPDGSNFTLKIRSTKLEDSAMYFCASSELTGDGNQPQHFGDGTRLSIL.

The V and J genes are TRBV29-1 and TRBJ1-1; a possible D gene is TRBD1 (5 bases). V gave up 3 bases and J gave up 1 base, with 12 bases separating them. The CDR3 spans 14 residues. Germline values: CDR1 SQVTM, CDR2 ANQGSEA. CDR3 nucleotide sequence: TGCAGCGTTGATCCTACAGGACAGAACACTGAAGCTTTCTTT. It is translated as CSVDPTGQNTEAFF.

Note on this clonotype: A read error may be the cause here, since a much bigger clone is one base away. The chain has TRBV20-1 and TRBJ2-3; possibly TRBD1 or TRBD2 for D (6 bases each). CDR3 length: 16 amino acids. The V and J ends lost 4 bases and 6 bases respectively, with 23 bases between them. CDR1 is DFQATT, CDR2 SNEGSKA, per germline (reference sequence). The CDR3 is CSAIDPQGGGPDTQYF. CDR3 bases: TGCAGTGCTATAGATCCCCAAGGAGGGGGTCCGGATACGCAGTATTTT.

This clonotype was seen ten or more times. CDR3 sequence: CATSREGSGWVEQFF. Here the CDR3 DNA reads TGTGCCACCAGCAGAGAAGGTAGCGGGTGGGTGGAGCAGTTCTTC. V gene TRBV15 combines with J gene TRBJ2-1; 7 nucleotides agree with TRBD2. V trimming: 0 bases; J trimming: 10 bases; junction bases outside the gene matches: 9. The CDR3 is 15 amino acids. Germline V gives CDR1 LNHNV, CDR2 YYDKDF (reference sequence).

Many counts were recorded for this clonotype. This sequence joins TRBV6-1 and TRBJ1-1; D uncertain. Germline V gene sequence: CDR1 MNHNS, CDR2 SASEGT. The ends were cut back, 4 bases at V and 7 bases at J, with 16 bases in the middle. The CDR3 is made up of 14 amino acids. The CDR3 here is CASSAVVAGLEAFF. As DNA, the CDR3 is TGTGCCAGCAGTGCCGTGGTAGCGGGCCTTGAAGCTTTCTTT.

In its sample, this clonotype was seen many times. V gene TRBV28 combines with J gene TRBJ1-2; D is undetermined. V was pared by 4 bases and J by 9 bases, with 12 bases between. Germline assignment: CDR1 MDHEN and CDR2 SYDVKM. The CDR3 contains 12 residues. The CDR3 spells CASSSPDRRYTF. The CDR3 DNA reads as TGTGCCAGCAGTTCCCCGGACCGCCGCTACACCTTC.

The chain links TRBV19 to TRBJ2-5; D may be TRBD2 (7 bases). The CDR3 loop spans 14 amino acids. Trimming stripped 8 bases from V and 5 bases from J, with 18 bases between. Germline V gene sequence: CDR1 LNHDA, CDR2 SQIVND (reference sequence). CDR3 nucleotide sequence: TGTGCCAGTTCTCTAGGGGGGGCTCGGGAGACCCAGTACTTC. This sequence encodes CASSLGGARETQYF.

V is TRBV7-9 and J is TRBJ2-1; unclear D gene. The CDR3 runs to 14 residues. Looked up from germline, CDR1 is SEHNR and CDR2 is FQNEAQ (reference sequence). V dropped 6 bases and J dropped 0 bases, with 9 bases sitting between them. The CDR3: CASSHASSYNEQFF. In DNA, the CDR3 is TGTGCCAGCAGTCACGCTAGCTCCTACAATGAGCAGTTCTTC. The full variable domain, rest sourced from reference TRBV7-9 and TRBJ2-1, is DTGVSQNPRHKITKRGQNVTFRCDPISEHNRLYWYRQTLGQGPEFLTYFQNEAQLEKSRLLSDRFSAERPKGSFSTLEIQRTEQGDSAMYLCASSHASSYNEQFFGPGTRLTVL.

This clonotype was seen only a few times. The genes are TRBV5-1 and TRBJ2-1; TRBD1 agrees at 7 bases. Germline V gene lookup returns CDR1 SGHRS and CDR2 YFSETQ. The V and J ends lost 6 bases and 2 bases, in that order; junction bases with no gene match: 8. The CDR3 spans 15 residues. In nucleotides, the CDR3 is TGCGCCAGCAACCCCCGGGACAGAACCTACAATGAGCAGTTCTTC. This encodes CASNPRDRTYNEQFF.

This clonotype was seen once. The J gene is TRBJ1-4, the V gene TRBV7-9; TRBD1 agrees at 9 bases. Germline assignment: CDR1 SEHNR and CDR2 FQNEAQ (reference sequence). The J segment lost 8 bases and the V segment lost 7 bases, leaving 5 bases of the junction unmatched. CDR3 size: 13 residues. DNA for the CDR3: TGTGCCAGCACCACCGGACAGGGGGAAAAACTGTTTTTT. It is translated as CASTTGQGEKLFF. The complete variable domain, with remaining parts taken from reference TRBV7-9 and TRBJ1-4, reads DTGVSQNPRHKITKRGQNVTFRCDPISEHNRLYWYRQTLGQGPEFLTYFQNEAQLEKSRLLSDRFSAERPKGSFSTLEIQRTEQGDSAMYLCASTTGQGEKLFFGSGTQLSVL.

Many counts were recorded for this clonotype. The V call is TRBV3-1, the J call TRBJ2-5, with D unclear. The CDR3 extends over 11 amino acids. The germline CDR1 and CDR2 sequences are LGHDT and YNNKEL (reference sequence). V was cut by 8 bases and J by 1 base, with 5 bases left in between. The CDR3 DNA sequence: TGTGCCAGCGCTACCCAAGAGACCCAGTACTTC. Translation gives CASATQETQYF.

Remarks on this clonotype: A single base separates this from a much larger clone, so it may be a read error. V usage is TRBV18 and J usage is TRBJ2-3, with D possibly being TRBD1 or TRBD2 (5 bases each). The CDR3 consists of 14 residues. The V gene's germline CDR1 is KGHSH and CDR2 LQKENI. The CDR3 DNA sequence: TGTGCCAGCTCACCAGGGGCTAGCAAAGATACGCAGTATTTT. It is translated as CASSPGASKDTQYF.

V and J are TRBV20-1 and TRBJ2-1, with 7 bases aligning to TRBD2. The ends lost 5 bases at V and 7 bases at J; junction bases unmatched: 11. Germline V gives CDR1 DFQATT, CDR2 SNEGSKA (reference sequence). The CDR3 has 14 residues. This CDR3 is CSASRDYNRNEQFF. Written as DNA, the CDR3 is TGCAGTGCTTCCCGGGACTACAATCGGAATGAGCAGTTCTTC.

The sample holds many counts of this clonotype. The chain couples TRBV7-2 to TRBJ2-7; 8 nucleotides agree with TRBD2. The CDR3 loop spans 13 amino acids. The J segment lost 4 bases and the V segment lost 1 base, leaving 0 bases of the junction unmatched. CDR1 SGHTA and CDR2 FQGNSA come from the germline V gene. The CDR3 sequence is CASSLGGRYEQYF. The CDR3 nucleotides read TGTGCCAGCAGCTTAGGCGGGAGGTACGAGCAGTACTTC. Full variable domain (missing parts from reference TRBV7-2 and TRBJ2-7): GAGVSQSPSNKVTEKGKDVELRCDPISGHTALYWYRQSLGQGLEFLIYFQGNSAPDKSGLPSDRFSAERTGGSVSTLTIQRTQQEDSAVYLCASSLGGRYEQYFGPGTRLTVT.

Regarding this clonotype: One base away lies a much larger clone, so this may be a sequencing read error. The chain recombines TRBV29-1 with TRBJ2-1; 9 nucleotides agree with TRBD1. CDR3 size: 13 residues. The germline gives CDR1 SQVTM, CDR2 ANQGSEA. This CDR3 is CSVSGTGRDEHFF. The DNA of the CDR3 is TGCAGCGTATCCGGGACAGGGAGGGATGAGCATTTCTTC.

DNA of the CDR3: TGTGCCAGCAGTACAAAACAGGGCAATCAGCCCCAGCATTTT. It specifies CASSTKQGNQPQHF. This chain joins TRBV28 and TRBJ1-5; D may be TRBD1 (5 bases). Germline lookup yields CDR1 MDHEN and CDR2 SYDVKM. The CDR3 is 14 residues long. V lost 5 bases to trimming and J lost 2 bases, with 10 bases between them. Using reference TRBV28 and TRBJ1-5 for the parts outside the CDR3, the full variable domain is DVKVTQSSRYLVKRTGEKVFLECVQDMDHENMFWYRQDPGLGLRLIYFSYDVKMKEKGDIPEGYSVSREKKERFSLILESASTNQTSMYLCASSTKQGNQPQHFGDGTRLSIL.

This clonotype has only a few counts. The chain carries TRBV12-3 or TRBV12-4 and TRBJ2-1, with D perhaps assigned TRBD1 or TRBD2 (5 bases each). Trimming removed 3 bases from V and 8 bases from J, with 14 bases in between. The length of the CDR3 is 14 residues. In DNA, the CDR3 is TGTGCCAGCAGTTTTCGGGGCTTTCAGGATGAGCAGTTCTTC. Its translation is CASSFRGFQDEQFF.

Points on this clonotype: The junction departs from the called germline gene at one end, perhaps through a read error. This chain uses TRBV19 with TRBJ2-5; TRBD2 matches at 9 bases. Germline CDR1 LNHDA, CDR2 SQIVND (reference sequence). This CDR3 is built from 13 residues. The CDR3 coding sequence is TGTGCCAGTACAGCGGTAGCGGGAGAGAACCAGTACTTC. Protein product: CASTAVAGENQYF. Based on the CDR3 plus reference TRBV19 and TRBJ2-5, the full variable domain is DGGITQSPKYLFRKEGQNVTLSCEQNLNHDAMYWYRQDPGQGLRLIYYSQIVNDFQKGDIAEGYSVSREKKESFPLTVTSAQKNPTAFYLCASTAVAGENQYFGPGTRLLVL.

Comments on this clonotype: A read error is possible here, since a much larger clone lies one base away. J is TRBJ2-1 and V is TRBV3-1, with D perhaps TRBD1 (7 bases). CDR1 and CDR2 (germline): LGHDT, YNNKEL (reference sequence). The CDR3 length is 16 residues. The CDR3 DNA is TGTGCCAGCAGCCAAGTCGCGGGACAGCCCTACAATGAGCTGTTCTTC. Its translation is CASSQVAGQPYNELFF.

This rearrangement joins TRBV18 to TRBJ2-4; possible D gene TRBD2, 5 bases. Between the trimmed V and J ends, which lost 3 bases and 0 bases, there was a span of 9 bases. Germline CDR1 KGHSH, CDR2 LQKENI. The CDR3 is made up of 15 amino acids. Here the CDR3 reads CASSPVREAKNIQYF. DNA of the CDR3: TGTGCCAGCTCACCCGTACGGGAAGCCAAAAACATTCAGTACTTC. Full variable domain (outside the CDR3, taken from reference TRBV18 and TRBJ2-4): NAGVMQNPRHLVRRRGQEARLRCSPMKGHSHVYWYRQLPEEGLKFMVYLQKENIIDESGMPKERFSAEFPKEGPSILRIQQVVRGDSAAYFCASSPVREAKNIQYFGAGTRLSVL.

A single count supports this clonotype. CDR3 region: CASSPTGSLAGNTIYF. The CDR3 nucleotides read TGCGCCAGCAGCCCCACAGGGTCCTTGGCTGGAAACACCATATATTTT. The rearrangement uses TRBV4-1 and TRBJ1-3; possible D gene TRBD1, 6 bases. The germline V gene has CDR1 MGHRA and CDR2 YSYEKL. V was trimmed by 4 bases and J by 2 bases, leaving 15 bases between them. The CDR3 has 16 residues.

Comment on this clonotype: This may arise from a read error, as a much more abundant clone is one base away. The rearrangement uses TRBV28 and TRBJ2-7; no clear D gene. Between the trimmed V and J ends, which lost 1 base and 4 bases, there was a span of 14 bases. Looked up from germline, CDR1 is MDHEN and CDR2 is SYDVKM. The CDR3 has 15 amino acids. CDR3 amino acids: CASSLSKGGAYEQYF. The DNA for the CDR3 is TGTGCCAGCAGTTTATCGAAGGGCGGTGCATACGAGCAGTACTTC.

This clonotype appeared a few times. For the CDR3, the DNA is TGCAGCGTTGAAGGGACTAGTAGCAATGAGCAGTTCTTC. It encodes CSVEGTSSNEQFF. The V gene is TRBV29-1, the J gene TRBJ2-1; 7 nucleotides align to TRBD2. After removal of 1 base from V and 6 bases from J, the junction contained 3 bases not matched to a gene. Per the germline V gene, CDR1 is SQVTM and CDR2 is ANQGSEA. This CDR3 has 13 amino acids.

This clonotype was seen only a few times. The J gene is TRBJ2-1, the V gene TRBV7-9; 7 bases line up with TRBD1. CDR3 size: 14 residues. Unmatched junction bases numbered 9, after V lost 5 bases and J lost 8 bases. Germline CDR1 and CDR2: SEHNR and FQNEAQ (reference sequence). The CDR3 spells CASSEEQGFDEQFF. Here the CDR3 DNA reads TGTGCCAGCAGCGAGGAACAGGGGTTCGATGAGCAGTTCTTC.

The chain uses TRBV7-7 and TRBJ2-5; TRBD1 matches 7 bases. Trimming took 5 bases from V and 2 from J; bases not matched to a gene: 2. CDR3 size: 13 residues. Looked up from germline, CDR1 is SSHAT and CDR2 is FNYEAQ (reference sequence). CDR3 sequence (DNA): TGTGCCAGCAGCCAGGGGGAACAAGAGACCCAGTACTTC. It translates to CASSQGEQETQYF.